These 11 T cell receptor beta chains originate from one sample sequenced in a study of cytomegalovirus exposure and HLA in healthy donors. In the PCR, 60 Vbeta and 13 Jbeta primers were used. Produced via immunoSEQ multiplex PCR; TCRdb's table is partial and in-frame only. The table has about 130,000 clones, roughly 80% seen once; the top ten hold 3.6%. The specimen sequenced was PBMCs. All receptors come from a woman aged 40 to 55 in good health and CMV-seropositive.

The rearrangement joins TRBV5-1 to TRBJ2-7; no reliable D call. This CDR3 region has 11 residues. Trimming left V 4 bases short and J 4 bases short, with 6 bases between. In germline, CDR1 is SGHRS, CDR2 YFSETQ. DNA for the CDR3: TGCGCCAGCAGCAACGGGTACGAGCAGTACTTC. Protein sequence: CASSNGYEQYF.

For the CDR3, the DNA is TGCGCCAGCAGCCAGCGGGCGGGCACAGATACGCAGTATTTT. This encodes CASSQRAGTDTQYF. The rearrangement uses TRBV5-1 and TRBJ2-3, with a weak D call TRBD2 (6 bases). V was clipped by 4 bases and J by 1 base, with 10 bases between them. Germline lookup yields CDR1 SGHRS and CDR2 YFSETQ. The CDR3 contains 14 residues.

The rearrangement joins TRBV5-4 to TRBJ2-3; 7 bases align to TRBD2. J was trimmed by 9 bases and V by 0 bases; bases with no gene match: 7. CDR3 length: 14 residues. In germline, CDR1 is SGHNT, CDR2 YYREEE (reference sequence). The chain's CDR3 is CASSLVREGQTQYF. In DNA, the CDR3 is TGTGCCAGCAGCTTGGTGAGGGAGGGCCAAACGCAGTATTTT.

The rearrangement uses TRBV7-6 and TRBJ2-5; 7 bases fit TRBD1. In germline, CDR1 is SGHVS, CDR2 FNYEAQ. J gave up 4 bases and V 2 bases, and 10 bases lay outside the gene matches. This CDR3 contains 16 residues. The DNA for the CDR3 is TGTGCCAGCAGCTTAAACTCGATAGGGGGCCCAGAGACCCAGTACTTC. Translation: CASSLNSIGGPETQYF. The variable domain in full, with the rest retrieved from reference TRBV7-6 and TRBJ2-5, is GAGVSQSPRYKVTKRGQDVALRCDPISGHVSLYWYRQALGQGPEFLTYFNYEAQQDKSGLPNDRFSAERPEGSISTLTIQRTEQRDSAMYRCASSLNSIGGPETQYFGPGTRLLVL.

This chain uses TRBV19 with TRBJ2-7; a possible D gene is TRBD2 (5 bases). Germline V gives CDR1 LNHDA, CDR2 SQIVND (reference sequence). This CDR3 has 13 residues. V dropped 3 bases and J dropped 7 bases, with 13 bases sitting between them. The CDR3 nucleotides read TGTGCCAGTAGTATCTCGGGGTTGAGAGAGCAGTACTTC. It is translated as CASSISGLREQYF.

V gene TRBV10-3 combines with J gene TRBJ2-7, with TRBD2 matching 8 bases. Germline trimming cut 0 bases from V and 1 base from J; bases unmatched to any gene: 2. This CDR3 comprises 15 residues. The germline CDR1 and CDR2 sequences are ENHRY and SYGVKD. This chain's CDR3 is CAISESLAGSYEQYF. CDR3 nucleotides: TGTGCCATCAGTGAGTCTTTAGCGGGGTCCTACGAGCAGTACTTC.

There are a few counts of this clone. The J gene is TRBJ1-1, the V gene TRBV23-1; D uncertain. TRBV23-1 is filed as an ORF, its function uncertain. The V and J ends lost 2 bases and 7 bases respectively, with 14 bases between them. CDR3 size: 14 residues. The CDR3 nucleotides read TGCGCCAGCAGTCAAATACCGGGAGCGTGTGAAGCTTTCTTT. Residues: CASSQIPGACEAFF.

The V and J genes are TRBV5-6 and TRBJ2-1; 7 nucleotides agree with TRBD2. CDR1 and CDR2 (germline): SGHDT, YYEEEE. CDR3 length: 15 amino acids. V was pared by 5 bases and J by 0 bases, with 5 bases of the junction left unmatched. The CDR3 loop is CASSTLADSYNEQFF. CDR3 nucleotides: TGTGCCAGCAGTACTCTAGCGGACTCCTACAATGAGCAGTTCTTC.

The CDR3 reads CATQGWDTQYF. The CDR3 coding sequence is TGTGCCACCCAGGGATGGGATACGCAGTATTTT. The chain carries TRBV18 and TRBJ2-3; D is perhaps TRBD1 (5 bases). The CDR3 has 11 residues. Per germline, CDR1 KGHSH and CDR2 LQKENI. The V end was cut by 10 bases, the J end by 6 bases, with 11 bases between.

This clone showed up just a few times. The rearrangement links TRBV6-4 to TRBJ2-1; 12 positions match TRBD1. Germline-derived CDR1 and CDR2 are MRHNA and SNTAGT. The CDR3 spans 14 residues. V shed 3 bases and J 7 bases; nucleotides not matched to a gene: 1. The CDR3 sequence is CASSEGQGANEQFF. CDR3 DNA: TGTGCCAGCAGTGAGGGACAGGGGGCGAATGAGCAGTTCTTC.

This chain joins TRBV7-9 and TRBJ2-7, with D unclear. CDR3 length: 14 amino acids. Germline CDR1 SEHNR, CDR2 FQNEAQ (reference sequence). V was pared by 1 base and J by 2 bases, with 9 bases between. The CDR3 loop is CASSLDSPPYEQYF. The CDR3 DNA sequence: TGTGCCAGCAGCTTAGACAGCCCTCCCTACGAGCAGTACTTC.